The 10 T cell receptor beta chains given below trace back to one sample, sequenced in a study of T cell responses to AZD1222 COVID-19 vaccine. Sequencing used immunoSEQ multiplex PCR; TCRdb keeps in-frame clones, though not all of them. The table has tens of thousands of clones, around 89% seen once; the top ten hold 5% to 6%. Sequencing used peripheral blood, obtained on day 0 of AZD1222 vaccination. The receptors were gathered from an adult in good health.

This clone has just one count. The V call is TRBV28, the J call TRBJ1-4, with 8 bases fitting TRBD1. V shed 4 bases and J 8 bases; nucleotides not matched to a gene: 9. Per the germline V gene, CDR1 is MDHEN and CDR2 is SYDVKM. CDR3 length equals 15 residues. The CDR3 is CASSSTGQGREKLFF. The CDR3 DNA sequence: TGTGCCAGCAGTTCCACTGGACAGGGCCGGGAAAAACTGTTTTTT.

The genes are TRBV6-5 and TRBJ1-2; D not certain. CDR3 length: 14 residues. V lost 5 bases and J lost 4, with 14 bases in between. Germline V gene lookup returns CDR1 MNHEY and CDR2 SVGAGI. As DNA, the CDR3 is TGTGCCAGCAGTCACAATGAGGCCCTCTATGGCTACACCTTC. Amino acid sequence: CASSHNEALYGYTF.

The chain employs TRBV2 and TRBJ2-7; no reliable D call. This CDR3 has 11 residues. V was cut by 1 base and J by 4 bases, with 2 bases left in between. Germline V lookup: CDR1 SNHLY, CDR2 FYNNEI. The CDR3 bases are TGTGCCAGCAGTGAAGTATACGAGCAGTACTTC. Protein sequence: CASSEVYEQYF.

The chain combines TRBV7-9 with TRBJ1-3; no definite D call. Germline lookup yields CDR1 SEHNR and CDR2 FQNEAQ (reference sequence). The CDR3 covers 12 residues. Trimming left V 6 bases short and J 8 bases short, with 11 bases between. The CDR3 loop reads CASSFQRDTIYF. CDR3 coding DNA: TGTGCCAGCAGTTTTCAGAGGGACACCATATATTTT.

This sequence joins TRBV9 and TRBJ2-2, with 9 positions matching TRBD2. CDR1 SGDLS and CDR2 YYNGEE come from the germline V gene. The CDR3 is made up of 18 amino acids. V was pared by 3 bases and J by 0 bases, with 9 bases of the junction left unmatched. The CDR3 sequence: CASSAPPTSGTNTGELFF. CDR3 in DNA: TGTGCCAGCAGCGCACCTCCGACTAGCGGTACGAACACCGGGGAGCTGTTTTTT. The full variable domain, completed using reference TRBV9 and TRBJ2-2, is DSGVTQTPKHLITATGQRVTLRCSPRSGDLSVYWYQQSLDQGLQFLIQYYNGEERAKGNILERFSAQQFPDLHSELNLSSLELGDSALYFCASSAPPTSGTNTGELFFGEGSRLTVL.

This chain links TRBV7-3 with TRBJ1-6; D possibly corresponds to TRBD1 (6 bases). The CDR3 is made up of 15 amino acids. V shed 2 bases and J shed 7 bases, with 12 bases lying between them. From germline, CDR1 is SGHTA and CDR2 FQGTGA. The DNA for the CDR3 is TGTGCCAGCAGCTTAGGCCAGGGGTGGAATTCACCCCTCCACTTT. Encoded protein: CASSLGQGWNSPLHF.

V and J are TRBV7-3 and TRBJ1-1; D is perhaps TRBD1 (5 bases). Trimming stripped 0 bases from V and 1 base from J, with 9 bases between. Germline CDR1 is SGHTA and CDR2 is FQGTGA. The CDR3 runs to 15 residues. CDR3 coding DNA: TGTGCCAGCAGCTTAACTTCAGGGCCGAACACTGAAGCTTTCTTT. It codes for CASSLTSGPNTEAFF.

The genes are TRBV6-4 and TRBJ2-3; 10 bases are a match to TRBD2. This CDR3 contains 17 residues. Germline V gives CDR1 MRHNA, CDR2 SNTAGT. V lost 0 bases to trimming and J lost 2 bases; unmatched junction nucleotides: 5. The CDR3, as DNA: TGTGCCAGCAGTGACTCATTTAGCGGGGGGCCCACAGATACGCAGTATTTT. This codes for CASSDSFSGGPTDTQYF.

The table lists this clone with a few counts. The chain combines TRBV6-6 with TRBJ1-6, with D maybe TRBD1 (5 bases). This CDR3 is 15 amino acids long. The germline V and J ends were trimmed by 10 bases and 0 bases, with 13 bases remaining between them. Germline V gives CDR1 MNHNY, CDR2 SVGAGI (reference sequence). The CDR3 loop reads CATRVPSSYNSPLHF. The DNA of the CDR3 is TGTGCCACCAGGGTCCCCAGCTCCTATAATTCACCCCTCCACTTT.

The V gene is TRBV7-9, the J gene TRBJ2-1; TRBD1 is a possible D gene (6 bases). This CDR3 has 15 amino acids. The ends were cut back, 10 bases at V and 0 bases at J, with 16 bases in the middle. CDR1 SEHNR and CDR2 FQNEAQ come from the germline V gene (reference sequence). The CDR3 bases are TGTGCCACTCACAGGGCCTCGACCTCCTACAATGAGCAGTTCTTC. Translated: CATHRASTSYNEQFF.